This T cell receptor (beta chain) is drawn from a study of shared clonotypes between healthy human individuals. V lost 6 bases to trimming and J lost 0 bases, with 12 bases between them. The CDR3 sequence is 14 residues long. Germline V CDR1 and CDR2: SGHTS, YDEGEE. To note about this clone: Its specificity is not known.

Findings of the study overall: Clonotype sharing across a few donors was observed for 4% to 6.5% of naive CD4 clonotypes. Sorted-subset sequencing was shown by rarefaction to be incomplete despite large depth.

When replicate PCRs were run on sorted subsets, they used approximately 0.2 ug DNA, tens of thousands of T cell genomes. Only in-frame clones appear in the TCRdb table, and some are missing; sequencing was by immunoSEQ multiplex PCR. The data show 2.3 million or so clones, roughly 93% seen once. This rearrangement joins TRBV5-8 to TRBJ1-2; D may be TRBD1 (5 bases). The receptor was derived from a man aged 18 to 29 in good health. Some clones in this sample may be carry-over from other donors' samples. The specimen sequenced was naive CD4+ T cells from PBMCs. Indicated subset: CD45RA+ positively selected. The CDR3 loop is CASNKGPTNYGYTF. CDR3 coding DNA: TGTGCCAGCAATAAGGGGCCAACTAACTATGGCTACACCTTC.